The present T cell receptor (beta chain) was sequenced within a study of multiple sclerosis patients with progressive multifocal leukoencephalopathy. Study findings and constraints: PML-onset expanded TRB clones were detectable before and during natalizumab therapy.

Germline lookup yields CDR1 SGHDN and CDR2 FVKESK. This CDR3 is built from 13 residues. V dropped 2 bases and J dropped 11 bases, with 14 bases sitting between them. Specified time point: before natalizumab initiation. All patients had prior interferon beta, and all PML patients were female. The T0 samples predate the first natalizumab infusion. Each PCR contained spiked synthetic TR CDR3 controls spanning every V-J pairing. Profiling relied on immunoSEQ multiplex PCR, and the TCRdb table lists in-frame clones only, not all of them. The data show 25,000 to 30,000 clones, approximately 90% seen once. On this clone: Its antigen is not known.

The specimen sequenced was PBMCs. The J gene is TRBJ2-3, the V gene TRBV14; D remains ambiguous. The receptor was isolated from a human donor with multiple sclerosis. CDR3 in DNA: TGTGCCAGCAGCCAAAATCTTTTTCCCGGGCAGTATTTT. This gives the protein CASSQNLFPGQYF.